This is a list of T cell receptor beta chains from one sample in a study of T cells in Graves' hyperthyroidism and ophthalmopathy. Via MiXCR, TCRdb re-called the multiplex PCR reads, giving one row per CDR3 protein. The table lists more than 500,000 distinct CDR3 sequences, roughly 15% of them singletons. The sample taken for sequencing was blood. Source of these receptors: a woman under 40 with Graves' ophthalmopathy. Both conserved end residues are part of each CDR3. Each record gives: D gene, clone size, J gene, CDR3 length, V gene, CDR3 protein, CDR3 DNA. The D gene is left open where the match is weak. The size field is filled for only some rows; it gives once, few, many or a size class.

>TRBD2|many|TRBJ2-1|14|TRBV20-1
CSARESGMGYEQFF
TGCAGTGCTAGAGAGAGCGGGATGGGCTATGAGCAGTTCTTC
>NA|few|TRBJ2-2|17|TRBV20-1
CSARDFGGGGNTGELFF
TGCAGTGCTAGAGATTTCGGGGGAGGGGGGAACACCGGGGAGCTGTTTTTT
>NA|many|TRBJ2-5|15|TRBV7-6
CASKRLAHKQETQYF
TGTGCCAGCAAGCGGCTGGCGCACAAACAAGAGACCCAGTACTTC
>TRBD1|NA|TRBJ1-6|16|TRBV14
CASSQVWGQGGSPLHF
TGTGCCAGCAGCCAAGTTTGGGGACAGGGTGGATCACCCCTCCACTTT
>TRBD2|NA|TRBJ2-2|15|TRBV11-2
CASSKISGPAGELFF
TGTGCCAGCAGCAAGATTAGCGGGCCGGCCGGGGAGCTGTTTTTT
>NA|few|TRBJ2-1|14|TRBV7-3
CASSLNGLYNEQFF
TGTGCCAGCAGCCTCAACGGTCTCTACAATGAGCAGTTCTTC
>NA|few|TRBJ2-7|15|TRBV5-1
CASSATRGTGREQYF
TGCGCCAGCAGCGCCACCCGGGGGACGGGCCGGGAGCAGTACTTC
>TRBD1|many|TRBJ2-2|16|TRBV28
CASSWGTGGKAGELFF
TGTGCCAGCAGTTGGGGGACAGGTGGAAAAGCCGGGGAGCTGTTTTTT
>NA|many|TRBJ1-2|17|TRBV28
CASSSQFMARVFYGYTF
TGTGCCAGCAGTTCGCAGTTTATGGCCAGGGTGTTCTATGGCTACACCTTC
>NA|NA|TRBJ2-3|16|TRBV20-1
CSASTFLPTFTDTQYF
TGCAGTGCTAGTACCTTTCTACCAACCTTCACAGATACGCAGTATTTT
>NA|NA|TRBJ2-3|13|TRBV11-2
CASSLAIRDTQYF
TGTGCCAGCAGCTTAGCTATAAGGGATACGCAGTATTTT
>TRBD1|NA|TRBJ1-2|13|TRBV19
CASSDRGLYGYTF
TGTGCCAGTAGTGACAGGGGCCTCTATGGCTACACCTTC
>NA|many|TRBJ2-7|14|TRBV27
CASSWGIDTYEQYF
TGTGCCAGCAGTTGGGGTATAGACACCTACGAGCAGTACTTC
>TRBD1|NA|TRBJ2-7|16|TRBV14
CASSQSSWQGANEQYF
TGTGCCAGCAGCCAATCCTCGTGGCAGGGGGCCAATGAGCAGTACTTC
>TRBD2|NA|TRBJ2-1|12|TRBV29-1
CSIEREGYEQFF
TGCAGCATTGAGCGGGAGGGGTATGAGCAGTTCTTC
>NA|many|TRBJ1-5|12|TRBV27
CASSSGFQPQHF
TGTGCCAGCAGCTCAGGGTTCCAGCCCCAGCATTTT
>TRBD2|NA|TRBJ2-3|16|TRBV2
CASSEGTSGNTDTQYF
TGTGCCAGCAGTGAGGGGACTAGCGGAAACACAGATACGCAGTATTTT
>NA|NA|TRBJ2-5|12|TRBV20-1
CSARLEGSVKYF
TGCAGTGCTAGACTGGAGGGCTCAGTGAAGTACTTC
>NA|many|TRBJ2-1|14|TRBV12-3/TRBV12-4
CASSWGRPNNEQFF
TGTGCCAGCAGTTGGGGCAGACCAAACAATGAGCAGTTCTTC
>NA|many|TRBJ2-5|12|TRBV28
CASTKGSQVGYF
TGTGCCAGCACGAAGGGCAGCCAAGTGGGGTACTTC
>NA|many|TRBJ2-5|15|TRBV28
CASSPGSATQETQYF
TGTGCCAGCAGTCCTGGGTCGGCTACTCAAGAGACCCAGTACTTC
>TRBD1|many|TRBJ1-4|14|TRBV11-2
CASSRTGMDEKLFF
TGTGCCAGCAGCCGGACAGGGATGGATGAAAAACTGTTTTTT
>NA|NA|TRBJ2-1|14|TRBV20-1
CSAREADYYNEQFF
TGCAGCGCTAGAGAGGCGGATTATTACAATGAGCAGTTCTTC
>TRBD1|many|TRBJ1-6|18|TRBV27
CASTLFGTGGANNSPLHF
TGTGCCAGCACCCTTTTCGGAACAGGGGGCGCGAATAATTCACCCCTCCACTTT
>NA|few|TRBJ2-7|16|TRBV27
CAGSLSGLAYDGPQYF
TGTGCCGGCAGTTTATCGGGGCTTGCCTACGACGGACCGCAGTACTTC
>NA|many|TRBJ2-1|16|TRBV11-2
CASSPGWRGHSDEQFF
TGTGCCAGCAGCCCGGGTTGGAGGGGGCATTCAGATGAGCAGTTCTTC
>NA|NA|TRBJ1-1|15|TRBV7-2
CASRVRDWGNTEAFF
TGTGCCAGCAGAGTCCGAGATTGGGGAAACACTGAAGCTTTCTTT
>NA|many|TRBJ2-1|16|TRBV18
CASSPMAPSSYNEQFF
TGTGCCAGCTCACCTATGGCCCCTAGCTCCTACAATGAGCAGTTCTTC
>NA|many|TRBJ2-5|14|TRBV12-3/TRBV12-4
CASSLGVRGETQYF
TGTGCCAGCAGTTTGGGTGTTCGGGGAGAGACCCAGTACTTC
>NA|many|TRBJ2-5|13|TRBV30
CAWSVQGRETQYF
TGTGCCTGGAGTGTCCAGGGGAGGGAGACCCAGTACTTC
>NA|many|TRBJ1-1|17|TRBV6-1
CASSSHLAGVLNTEAFF
TGTGCCAGCAGTAGTCATCTGGCAGGGGTCCTGAACACTGAAGCTTTCTTT
>NA|many|TRBJ1-5|13|TRBV30
CAWSGGLRQPQHF
TGTGCCTGGAGTGGGGGATTGCGACAGCCCCAGCATTTT
>NA|many|TRBJ2-1|15|TRBV12-3/TRBV12-4
CASRPTGPEGYEQFF
TGTGCCAGCAGACCTACGGGGCCTGAAGGCTATGAGCAGTTCTTC
>TRBD1|NA|TRBJ2-2|15|TRBV28
CASSPLTGEAGELFF
TGTGCCAGCAGTCCTCTGACAGGGGAGGCCGGGGAGCTGTTTTTT
>NA|NA|TRBJ2-3|17|TRBV4-3
CASSQDLGSRSTDTQYF
TGCGCCAGCAGCCAAGACTTAGGTTCCAGGAGCACAGATACGCAGTATTTT
>NA|many|TRBJ1-1|14|TRBV2
CASSDYRDNTEAFF
TGTGCCAGCAGTGATTACAGGGACAACACTGAAGCTTTCTTT
>NA|few|TRBJ2-3|16|TRBV7-2
CASSLVSLASTDTQYF
TGTGCCAGCAGCTTAGTGTCGTTAGCGTCCACAGATACGCAGTATTTT
>NA|many|TRBJ1-1|12|TRBV28
CASSPSISEAFF
TGTGCCAGCAGCCCAAGTATTTCTGAAGCTTTCTTT
>TRBD1|NA|TRBJ2-2|15|TRBV7-3
CASSGHRGDTGELFF
TGTGCCAGCAGCGGGCACAGGGGGGACACCGGGGAGCTGTTTTTT
>NA|many|TRBJ2-7|11|TRBV6-1
CASRYNYEQYF
TGTGCCAGCAGATATAATTACGAGCAGTACTTC
>NA|many|TRBJ2-7|15|TRBV18
CASSPPGPITYEQYF
TGTGCCAGCTCACCACCCGGGCCGATAACCTACGAGCAGTACTTC